This entry describes one T cell receptor (beta chain). This entry comes from a study of T cells in pancreatic ductal adenocarcinoma. Profiling relied on immunoSEQ multiplex PCR, and the TCRdb table lists in-frame clones only, not all of them. The repertoire holds tens of thousands of clones, roughly 92% seen once, with under 2.5% in the top ten. The CDR3 runs 13 residues. The germline gives CDR1 MRHNA, CDR2 SNTAGT. The V end lost 4 bases, the J end lost 6 bases, and 9 bases lay between the germline ends. No neoadjuvant therapy was given to the selected pancreatic ductal adenocarcinoma patients before their surgery.

This rearrangement joins TRBV6-4 to TRBJ2-2; perhaps TRBD1 as D (6 bases). The specimen was PBMCs. This clonotype was sampled from a human donor with pancreatic ductal adenocarcinoma. The CDR3 spells CASSAQGSGELFF. CDR3 in DNA: TGTGCCAGCAGTGCACAGGGATCCGGGGAGCTGTTTTTT.